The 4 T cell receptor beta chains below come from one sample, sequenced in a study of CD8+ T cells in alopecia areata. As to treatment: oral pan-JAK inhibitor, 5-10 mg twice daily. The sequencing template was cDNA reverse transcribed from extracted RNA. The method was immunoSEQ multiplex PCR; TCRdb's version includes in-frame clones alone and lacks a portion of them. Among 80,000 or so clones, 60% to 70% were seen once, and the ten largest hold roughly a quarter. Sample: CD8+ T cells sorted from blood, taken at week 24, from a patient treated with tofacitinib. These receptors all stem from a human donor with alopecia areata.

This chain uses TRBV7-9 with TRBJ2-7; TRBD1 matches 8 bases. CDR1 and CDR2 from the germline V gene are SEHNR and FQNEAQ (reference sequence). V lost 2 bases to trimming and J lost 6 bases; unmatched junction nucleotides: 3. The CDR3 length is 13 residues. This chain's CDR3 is CASSLPQGGEQYF. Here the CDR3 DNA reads TGTGCCAGCAGCTTACCACAGGGGGGCGAGCAGTACTTC. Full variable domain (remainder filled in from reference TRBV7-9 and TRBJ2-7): DTGVSQNPRHKITKRGQNVTFRCDPISEHNRLYWYRQTLGQGPEFLTYFQNEAQLEKSRLLSDRFSAERPKGSFSTLEIQRTEQGDSAMYLCASSLPQGGEQYFGPGTRLTVT.

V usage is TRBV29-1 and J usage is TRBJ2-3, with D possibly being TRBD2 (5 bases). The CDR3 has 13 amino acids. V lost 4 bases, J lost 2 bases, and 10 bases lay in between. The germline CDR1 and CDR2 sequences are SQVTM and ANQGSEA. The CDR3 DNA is TGCAGCGTTGCACTCGACTACACAGATACGCAGTATTTT. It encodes CSVALDYTDTQYF.

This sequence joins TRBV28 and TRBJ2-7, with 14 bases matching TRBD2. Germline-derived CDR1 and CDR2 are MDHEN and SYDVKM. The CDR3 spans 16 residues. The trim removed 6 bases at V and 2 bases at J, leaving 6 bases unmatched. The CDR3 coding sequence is TGTGCCAGCAGCCTCGGACTAGCGGGAGGAACCTACGAGCAGTACTTC. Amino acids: CASSLGLAGGTYEQYF.

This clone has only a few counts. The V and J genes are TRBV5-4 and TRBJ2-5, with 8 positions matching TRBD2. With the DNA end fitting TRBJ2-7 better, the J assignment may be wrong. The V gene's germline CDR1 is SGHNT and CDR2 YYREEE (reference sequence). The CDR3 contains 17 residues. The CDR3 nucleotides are TGTGCCAGCAGCTTCGGGACGAAGCGGGGGAGCTCCTACGAGCAGTACTTC. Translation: CASSFGTKRGSSYEQYF.